This T cell receptor beta chain was found in a study of shared clonotypes between healthy human individuals (dated by TCRdb to 2018 to 2021). For context, the study as a whole: A couple of women and a few men aged 18 to 49 years were included in the cohort. Per donor, three plates each were used for CD4 naive and CD4 memory, two for CD8 naive, and one for CD8 memory. Blood TCR repertoires of four to six healthy adults were deeply sequenced to estimate repertoire size and the extent of clonotype sharing between individuals. To increase sequencing depth and limit assay-specific biases, different laboratories used diverse techniques to prepare libraries and sequence TCR repertoires. Each donor's leukapheresis produced roughly between roughly 0.85 and 9.5 billion PBMCs.

What the authors observed across the whole study: Larger estimated clonotype richness was generally found for naive subsets than for memory subsets. The genetic and exposure-history diversity represented was limited by the small number of donors. Sampling was limited to blood, and TCR repertoires in tissue likely differ from TCR repertoires in blood. Compared with non-shared clonotypes, clonotypes shared by all four sorted-subset donors had higher generation probabilities. About 4.5% of naive CD4, 3.5% of naive CD8, 2% to 2.5% of memory CD4, and 0.35% to 0.4% of memory CD8 clonotypes were shared across a handful of donors. Incomplete sequencing was indicated by rarefaction of sorted-subset datasets, despite the large sequencing depth. Pairwise subsampling indicated that sequencing depth was expected to affect the degree of clonotype sharing among donors.

TCR CDR3 regions were amplified from genomic DNA by multiplex PCR using the deep immunoSEQ assay. Genomic DNA extracted from each cell subset was distributed evenly over all wells of several immunoSEQ 96-well plates, and each plate served as one replicate. Each replicate PCR for sorted subsets received 200 ng genomic DNA, equal to about 30,000 T cell genomes. Purified libraries were measured with a Qubit 3.0 fluorometer, size-checked on a Bioanalyzer 2100, and measured again with the KAPA Library Quantification kit. Each immunoSEQ 96-well plate was sequenced on its own single-read 150-cycle Illumina NextSeq 550 flow cell. As for the original processing: Because the immunoSEQ output included only junctional sequences and no quality scores, the filtering could not be the same as the filtering used for full-length reads. To assign V/J genes and CDR3, sequences were annotated against IMGT germline references using PyIR, a Python wrapper for IgBLAST v1.9. Reads were removed for weak V/J assignments (E-value above 1e-6), missing CDR3, stop codons, out-of-frame junctions, or ambiguous translated residues. V3J clonotypes were defined by identical inferred V gene, J gene, and CDR3 amino acid sequence. To compute the percentage overlap between repertoires, the number of shared unique clonotypes was divided by the size of the smaller repertoire. Richness of each repertoire was evaluated using RTK rarefaction, the Chao1 estimator, and Recon v2.1 estimates of unobserved clonotypes. OLGA was used to compute generation probabilities for all TCRbeta clonotypes that the gDNA method yielded from a handful of donors. Imported from immuneACCESS, the table was reduced by TCRdb to in-frame sequences with V and J called. These copies leave out some clones; in studies compared against another copy, an unresolved V gene accounts for under half, and the cause of the remainder is not known. V, J and clone size reflect that table, while D and trimming were determined from the DNA. This sample is represented by 2 million or so clones; 85% to 95% of them were singletons. The top ten constitute 0.85% to 1.2% of the sample.

Concerning this clone: The antigen this receptor binds is unknown. No quality values exist for individual bases; no much larger clone is one base distant.

CD8 naive samples consisted of CD45RO-negative cells that were positively selected for CCR7, yielding a CD45RA+CCR7+ population without TemRA cells. The donors were healthy, HIV-negative adults who had no recently reported acute infections or vaccinations. All donors were Caucasian adults living in Nashville, Tennessee, USA. Blood was obtained by leukapheresis, after which PBMCs were separated by Ficoll-Histopaque density gradient centrifugation and cryopreserved in liquid nitrogen vapor phase. Purity and quantity of every magnetically sorted T cell population were checked by analytical flow cytometry. Each sorted fraction had its genomic DNA isolated and then quantified by UV absorbance on a Nanodrop 2000c. V has 3 bases trimmed and J has 4 bases trimmed; junction bases matching no gene number 8. The CDR3 starts with the cysteine, ends with the phenylalanine, and has 15 residues. The sequence is cut down to CDR3 DNA, 45 bases in frame from base 1. Taken from the germline V gene (reference sequence), the CDR1 and CDR2 loops are LNHDA and SQIVND.

Recombination linked TRBV19 to TRBJ2-5, with 7 junctional bases fitting TRBD1. Specimen: naive CD8+ T cells sorted from blood. The meaning of the sample's cell subset or site label: CD45RA+CCR7+. The receptor's source is a young man in good health. The CDR3 reads CASSIQPGGLETQYF. The DNA reads TGTGCCAGTAGTATTCAACCAGGGGGTTTAGAGACCCAGTACTTC.